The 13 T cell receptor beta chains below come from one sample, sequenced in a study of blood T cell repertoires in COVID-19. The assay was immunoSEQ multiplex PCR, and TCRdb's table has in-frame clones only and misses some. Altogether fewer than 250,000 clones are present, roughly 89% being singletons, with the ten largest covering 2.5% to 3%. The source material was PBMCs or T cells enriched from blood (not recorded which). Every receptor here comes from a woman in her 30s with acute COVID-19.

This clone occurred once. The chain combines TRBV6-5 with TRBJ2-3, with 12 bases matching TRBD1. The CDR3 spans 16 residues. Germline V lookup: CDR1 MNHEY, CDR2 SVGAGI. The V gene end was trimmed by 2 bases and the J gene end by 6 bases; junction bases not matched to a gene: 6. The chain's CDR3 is CASSYEGTGGRDTQYF. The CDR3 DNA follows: TGTGCCAGCAGTTACGAAGGGACAGGGGGCAGGGATACGCAGTATTTT.

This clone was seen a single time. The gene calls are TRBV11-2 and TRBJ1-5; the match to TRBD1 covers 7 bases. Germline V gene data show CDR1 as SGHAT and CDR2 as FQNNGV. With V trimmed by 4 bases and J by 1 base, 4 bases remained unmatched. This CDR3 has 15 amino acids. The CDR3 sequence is CASSSGTVSNQPQHF. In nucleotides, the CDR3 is TGTGCCAGCAGCTCCGGGACAGTGAGCAATCAGCCCCAGCATTTT. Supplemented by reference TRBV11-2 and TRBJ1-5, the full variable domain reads EAGVAQSPRYKIIEKRQSVAFWCNPISGHATLYWYQQILGQGPKLLIQFQNNGVVDDSQLPKDRFSAERLKGVDSTLKIQPAKLEDSAVYLCASSSGTVSNQPQHFGDGTRLSIL.

CDR3 sequence (DNA): TGTGCCAGAAGCGCCATGGCGACAGGACCTTATAGCAATCAGCCCCAGCATTTT. Protein sequence: CARSAMATGPYSNQPQHF. V gene TRBV5-3 combines with J gene TRBJ1-5; TRBD1 might be the D (6 bases). TRBV5-3 qualifies as an ORF whose function is uncertain. The CDR3 runs to 18 residues. V was shortened by 4 bases and J by 0 bases, with 20 bases between the two germline ends.

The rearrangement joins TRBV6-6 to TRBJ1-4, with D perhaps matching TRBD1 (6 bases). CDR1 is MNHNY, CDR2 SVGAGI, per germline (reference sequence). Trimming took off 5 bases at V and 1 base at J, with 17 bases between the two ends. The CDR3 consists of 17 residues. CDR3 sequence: CASSQQGVIKTNEKLFF. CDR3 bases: TGTGCCAGCAGTCAACAGGGAGTTATAAAAACTAATGAAAAACTGTTTTTT.

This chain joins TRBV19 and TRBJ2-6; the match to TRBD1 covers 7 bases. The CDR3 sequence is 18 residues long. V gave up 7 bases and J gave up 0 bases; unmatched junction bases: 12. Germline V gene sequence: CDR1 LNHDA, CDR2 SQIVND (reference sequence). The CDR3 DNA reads TGTGCCAGTATGGGGGAGTCAGGGGGAAGCTCTGGGGCCAACGTCCTGACTTTC. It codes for CASMGESGGSSGANVLTF.

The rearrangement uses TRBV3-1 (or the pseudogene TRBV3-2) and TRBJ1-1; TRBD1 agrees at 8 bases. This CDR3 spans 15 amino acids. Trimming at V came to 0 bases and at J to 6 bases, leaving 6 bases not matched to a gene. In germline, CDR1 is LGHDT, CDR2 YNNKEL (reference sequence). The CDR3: CASSQDRGLMAEAFF. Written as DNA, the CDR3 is TGTGCCAGCAGCCAAGACAGGGGGCTCATGGCTGAAGCTTTCTTT.

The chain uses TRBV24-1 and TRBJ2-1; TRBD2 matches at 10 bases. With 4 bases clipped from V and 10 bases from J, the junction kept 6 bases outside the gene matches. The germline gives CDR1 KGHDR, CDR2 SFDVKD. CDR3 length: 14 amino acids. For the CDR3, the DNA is TGTGCCACCAGTGACTCCTCTAGCGGGGGCGAGCAGTTCTTC. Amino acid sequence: CATSDSSSGGEQFF.

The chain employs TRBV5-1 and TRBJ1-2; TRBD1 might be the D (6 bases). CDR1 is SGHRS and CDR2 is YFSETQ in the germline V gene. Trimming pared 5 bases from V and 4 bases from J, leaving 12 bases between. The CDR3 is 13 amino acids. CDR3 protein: CASSLTGPYGYTF. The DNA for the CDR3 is TGCGCCAGCAGTTTAACAGGGCCCTATGGCTACACCTTC. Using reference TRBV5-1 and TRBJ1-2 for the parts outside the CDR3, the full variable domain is KAGVTQTPRYLIKTRGQQVTLSCSPISGHRSVSWYQQTPGQGLQFLFEYFSETQRNKGNFPGRFSGRQFSNSRSEMNVSTLELGDSALYLCASSLTGPYGYTFGSGTRLTVV.

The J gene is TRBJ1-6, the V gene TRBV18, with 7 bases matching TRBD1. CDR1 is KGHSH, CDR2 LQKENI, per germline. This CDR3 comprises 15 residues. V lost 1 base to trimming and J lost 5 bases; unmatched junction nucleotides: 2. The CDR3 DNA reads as TGTGCCAGCTCACCACAGGGGGCGGATAATTCACCCCTCCACTTT. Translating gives CASSPQGADNSPLHF.

CDR3 sequence (DNA): TGTGCCAGCAGTGAATATCAGGGGGAGGATGGCTACACCTTC. Amino acids: CASSEYQGEDGYTF. The rearrangement uses TRBV6-1 and TRBJ1-2, with 7 bases lining up with TRBD1. V trimming: 2 bases; J trimming: 6 bases; junction bases outside the gene matches: 6. Germline loops: CDR1 MNHNS, CDR2 SASEGT. This CDR3 contains 14 residues.

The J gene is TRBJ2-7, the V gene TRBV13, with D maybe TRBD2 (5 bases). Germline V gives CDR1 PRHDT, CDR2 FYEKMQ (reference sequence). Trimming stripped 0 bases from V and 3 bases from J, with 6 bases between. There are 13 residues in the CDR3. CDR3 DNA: TGTGCCAGCAGCTTAGGCCGGGACTACGAGCAGTACTTC. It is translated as CASSLGRDYEQYF. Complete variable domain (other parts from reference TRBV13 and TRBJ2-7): AAGVIQSPRHLIKEKRETATLKCYPIPRHDTVYWYQQGPGQDPQFLISFYEKMQSDKGSIPDRFSAQQFSDYHSELNMSSLELGDSALYFCASSLGRDYEQYFGPGTRLTVT.

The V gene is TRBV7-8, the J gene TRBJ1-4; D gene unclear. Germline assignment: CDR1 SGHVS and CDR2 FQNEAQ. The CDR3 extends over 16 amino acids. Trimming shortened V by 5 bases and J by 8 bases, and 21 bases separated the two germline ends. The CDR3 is CASSRNRVLRGEKLFF. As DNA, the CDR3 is TGTGCCAGCAGCCGTAACCGGGTCCTAAGAGGGGAAAAACTGTTTTTT.

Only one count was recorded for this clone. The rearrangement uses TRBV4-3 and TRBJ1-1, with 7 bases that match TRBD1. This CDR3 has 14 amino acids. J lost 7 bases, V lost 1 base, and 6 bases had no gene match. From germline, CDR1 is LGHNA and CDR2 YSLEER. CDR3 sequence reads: CASSQVAGGIEAFF. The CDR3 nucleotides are TGCGCCAGCAGCCAAGTGGCAGGGGGAATTGAAGCTTTCTTT.